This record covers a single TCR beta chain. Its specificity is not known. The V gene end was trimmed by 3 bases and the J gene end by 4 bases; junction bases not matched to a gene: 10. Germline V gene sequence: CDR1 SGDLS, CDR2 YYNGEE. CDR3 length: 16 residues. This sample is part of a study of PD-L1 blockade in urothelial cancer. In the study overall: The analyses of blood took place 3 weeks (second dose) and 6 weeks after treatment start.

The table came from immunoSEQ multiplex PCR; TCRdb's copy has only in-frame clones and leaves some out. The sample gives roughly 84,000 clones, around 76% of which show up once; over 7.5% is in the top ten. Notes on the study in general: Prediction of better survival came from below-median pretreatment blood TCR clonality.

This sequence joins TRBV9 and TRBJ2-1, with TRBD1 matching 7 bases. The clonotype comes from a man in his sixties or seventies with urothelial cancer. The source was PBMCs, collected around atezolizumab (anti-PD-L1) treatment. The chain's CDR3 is CASSAREGAAYNEQFF. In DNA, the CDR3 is TGTGCCAGCAGCGCCCGAGAGGGGGCGGCTTACAATGAGCAGTTCTTC.